Sequencing of this T cell receptor (beta chain) was carried out in a study of T cell repertoires in cytomegalovirus infection. Whole-study findings and limits: What dominated the ex vivo response were HLA-C-restricted CMV-specific TCR beta clonotypes.

MiXCR, applied by TCRdb to the reads, yields one record per CDR3 protein. Of 230,000 or so distinct CDR3 sequences in the sample, over 15% were seen once. As regards this clonotype: Antigen unknown.

With 5 bases removed from V and 7 bases from J, the gap between germline ends came to 13 bases. The CDR3 spans 13 residues. From germline, CDR1 is SGHKS and CDR2 YYEKEE (reference sequence). The sequence derives from a human donor in good health (CMV status not recorded). Some clones in this sample may be carry-over from other donors' samples. The genes are TRBV5-5 and TRBJ2-1, with D possibly TRBD2 on 5 matching bases. Sequencing input: CD8+ T cells from PBMCs. The CDR3 DNA follows: TGTGCCAGCAGGGGAGTGGGTAAAAATGAGCAGTTCTTC. This sequence encodes CASRGVGKNEQFF.